The 6 T cell receptor beta chains below all came from one sample that was sequenced in a study of cytomegalovirus exposure and HLA in healthy donors. The study ran its PCR with 60 Vbeta and 13 Jbeta primers. Data came from immunoSEQ multiplex PCR; TCRdb stores just in-frame clones and leaves some out. The table shows about 120,000 clones, with approximately 78% occurring only once. Material for sequencing was PBMCs. The source of these receptors is a woman aged 25 to 45 in good health and CMV-seropositive.

This chain connects TRBV15 to TRBJ1-5; tentatively, D is TRBD1 (5 bases). From germline, CDR1 is LNHNV and CDR2 YYDKDF (reference sequence). The length of the CDR3 is 17 residues. V lost 0 bases, J lost 3 bases, and 15 bases lay in between. CDR3 nucleotide sequence: TGTGCCACCAGCAGAGATCGCCAGGGCGTACACAATCAGCCCCAGCATTTT. Its translation: CATSRDRQGVHNQPQHF.

The chain carries TRBV4-1 and TRBJ2-7; D may be TRBD1 (6 bases). Trimming cost V 4 bases and J 2 bases, with 18 bases left between them. Germline V gene data show CDR1 as MGHRA and CDR2 as YSYEKL. This CDR3 region has 16 residues. The DNA of the CDR3 is TGCGCCAGCAGCCCCCGATCCGGGACACCCGCCTACGAGCAGTACTTC. Encoded protein: CASSPRSGTPAYEQYF.

This clone was observed a single time. This chain connects TRBV7-6 to TRBJ2-1, with TRBD2 matching 11 bases. Germline CDR1 and CDR2: SGHVS and FNYEAQ. J was trimmed by 0 bases and V by 5 bases; bases with no gene match: 6. This CDR3 contains 17 residues. The CDR3 region has the DNA TGTGCCAGCAGCCCACGACTAGCGGGGAGCTCCTACAATGAGCAGTTCTTC. Its translation is CASSPRLAGSSYNEQFF. Full variable domain (rest looked up from reference TRBV7-6 and TRBJ2-1): GAGVSQSPRYKVTKRGQDVALRCDPISGHVSLYWYRQALGQGPEFLTYFNYEAQQDKSGLPNDRFSAERPEGSISTLTIQRTEQRDSAMYRCASSPRLAGSSYNEQFFGPGTRLTVL.

The chain recombines TRBV6-5 with TRBJ2-5; 9 bases fit TRBD1. Trimming took 10 bases from V and 4 from J; bases not matched to a gene: 7. This CDR3 contains 13 residues. Germline lookup yields CDR1 MNHEY and CDR2 SVGAGI. In nucleotides, the CDR3 is TGTGCCACCAACACAGGGGGCAGAGAGACCCAGTACTTC. Translating it yields CATNTGGRETQYF.

V gene TRBV5-6 combines with J gene TRBJ2-1; D call uncertain. The CDR3 contains 12 residues. Germline CDR1 and CDR2: SGHDT and YYEEEE. V was trimmed by 2 bases and J by 6 bases, leaving 6 bases between them. CDR3 DNA: TGTGCCAGCAGCTTTTCGGTCAATGAGCAGTTCTTC. Its translation is CASSFSVNEQFF.

This sequence joins TRBV2 and TRBJ2-7, with 9 bases matching TRBD2. The V gene's germline CDR1 is SNHLY and CDR2 FYNNEI. The J segment lost 6 bases and the V segment lost 1 base, leaving 7 bases of the junction unmatched. CDR3 length equals 15 residues. CDR3 coding DNA: TGTGCCAGCAGTGAAGAGGCGGGGGGGCAGGTCGAGCAGTACTTC. This encodes CASSEEAGGQVEQYF.